This is a list of T cell receptor beta chains from one sample in a study of cytomegalovirus exposure and HLA in healthy donors. Generated by immunoSEQ multiplex PCR, the TCRdb table keeps only in-frame clones and is missing some. The table has over 120,000 clones, roughly 89% seen once. Source material: PBMCs. The source of these receptors is a man between 18 and 35 years old in good health and CMV-seropositive. CDR3s include the opening cysteine and the closing phenylalanine or tryptophan. D genes are given only for firm matches. The size field is filled for only some rows; it gives once, few, many or a size class.

cdr3_aa	cdr3_nt	d_call	clone_size	v_call	j_call
CASSIDKLDGYTF	TGTGCCAGTAGTATAGACAAACTGGATGGCTACACCTTC	-	-	TRBV19	TRBJ1-2
CASSSNRNTGELFF	TGCGCCAGCAGCTCCAACAGGAACACCGGGGAGCTGTTTTTT	-	-	TRBV5-1	TRBJ2-2
CASSLGQGFEQYF	TGTGCCAGCAGTCTGGGACAGGGATTCGAGCAGTACTTC	TRBD1	-	TRBV11-2	TRBJ2-7
CASSLAGSGVAFF	TGTGCCAGCAGCTTAGCGGGGTCCGGGGTGGCTTTCTTT	-	-	TRBV7-8	TRBJ1-1
CASSLVSGDTEAFF	TGCGCCAGCAGCTTGGTATCCGGGGACACTGAAGCTTTCTTT	-	-	TRBV5-1	TRBJ1-1
CASSQGQGGGQPQHF	TGCGCCAGCAGCCAAGGACAGGGGGGAGGTCAGCCCCAGCATTTT	TRBD1	-	TRBV4-1	TRBJ1-5
CASSEAAGGDTDTQYF	TGTGCCAGCAGTGAAGCGGCGGGGGGGGACACAGATACGCAGTATTTT	TRBD2	once	TRBV2	TRBJ2-3
CASCDRAYSNQPQHF	TGTGCCAGTTGCGACAGGGCTTATAGCAATCAGCCCCAGCATTTT	TRBD1	once	TRBV19	TRBJ1-5
CASSPDIRNSPLHF	TGTGCCAGCAGCCCGGACATACGGAATTCACCCCTCCACTTT	-	-	TRBV14	TRBJ1-6
CASSGPRQGSTDTQYF	TGTGCCAGCAGCGGACCACGACAGGGAAGTACAGATACGCAGTATTTT	TRBD1	-	TRBV11-2	TRBJ2-3
CASSTGQNYGYTF	TGTGCCAGCAGCACGGGACAAAACTATGGCTACACCTTC	-	-	TRBV5-5	TRBJ1-2
CASSDFNTGGREQFF	TGTGCCAGCAGTGACTTTAATACAGGTGGAAGGGAGCAGTTCTTC	-	-	TRBV6-4	TRBJ2-1
CASSPRKGHPNTEAFF	TGTGCCAGCTCACCACGTAAGGGACACCCGAACACTGAAGCTTTCTTT	-	-	TRBV18	TRBJ1-1
CASSYSGTANYGYTF	TGTGCCAGCAGTTACTCGGGGACAGCTAACTATGGCTACACCTTC	TRBD1	-	TRBV6-6	TRBJ1-2
CASSGGTGGYGYTF	TGTGCCAGCAGTGGGGGGACAGGTGGCTATGGCTACACCTTC	TRBD1	-	TRBV6-1	TRBJ1-2
CASSLREGWTTDTQYF	TGTGCCAGCAGCTTAAGGGAGGGCTGGACCACAGATACGCAGTATTTT	TRBD2	-	TRBV5-6	TRBJ2-3
CASSCWDRDHNSPLHF	TGTGCCAGCAGCTGCTGGGACAGGGACCATAATTCACCCCTCCACTTT	TRBD1	-	TRBV6-6	TRBJ1-6